The next 18 T cell receptor beta chains were all read from a single sample in a study of blood T cell repertoires in COVID-19. TCRdb's copy holds only in-frame clones and misses some; the assay was immunoSEQ multiplex PCR. The sample includes 100,000 to 150,000 clones, over 80% of them seen just once. The sample comprised peripheral blood. These receptors were obtained from a man aged 55 to 70 with acute or convalescent COVID-19.

This clone turned up a few times. The J gene is TRBJ1-4, the V gene TRBV7-2; 8 positions agree with TRBD1. Germline V lookup: CDR1 SGHTA, CDR2 FQGNSA. V lost 1 base, J lost 10 bases, and 11 bases stayed unmatched. CDR3 length: 16 residues. This CDR3 reads CASSLGKTGAFGKLFF. CDR3 sequence (DNA): TGTGCCAGCAGCTTAGGAAAGACAGGGGCTTTCGGAAAACTGTTTTTT. The whole variable domain, filled in from reference TRBV7-2 and TRBJ1-4, reads GAGVSQSPSNKVTEKGKDVELRCDPISGHTALYWYRQSLGQGLEFLIYFQGNSAPDKSGLPSDRFSAERTGGSVSTLTIQRTQQEDSAVYLCASSLGKTGAFGKLFFGSGTQLSVL.

The chain carries TRBV5-1 and TRBJ2-7; 12 bases agree with TRBD2. Per germline, CDR1 SGHRS and CDR2 YFSETQ. V shed 0 bases, J shed 3 bases, and the junction held 10 bases outside the gene matches. This CDR3 has 18 amino acids. CDR3 amino acids: CASSLGASGRATNYEQYF. The CDR3 bases are TGCGCCAGCAGCTTGGGGGCTAGCGGGAGGGCCACAAACTACGAGCAGTACTTC.

This sequence joins TRBV19 and TRBJ2-7; TRBD1 matches 9 bases. Per the germline V gene, CDR1 is LNHDA and CDR2 is SQIVND (reference sequence). V was pared by 5 bases and J by 6 bases, with 11 bases of the junction left unmatched. This CDR3 is built from 15 residues. The CDR3 here is CASSHPGQGFGEQYF. CDR3 DNA: TGTGCCAGTAGTCATCCGGGACAGGGTTTCGGCGAGCAGTACTTC.

V usage is TRBV3-1 (or the pseudogene TRBV3-2) and J usage is TRBJ2-7; TRBD2 matches 9 bases. The CDR3 runs 20 residues. Trimming at V came to 1 base and at J to 3 bases, leaving 19 bases not matched to a gene. Germline V gives CDR1 LGHDT, CDR2 YNNKEL (reference sequence). CDR3 residues: CASSQGPLAGGPEERYEQYF. The CDR3 region has the DNA TGTGCCAGCAGCCAAGGGCCACTAGCGGGCGGTCCCGAGGAACGCTACGAGCAGTACTTC.

V usage is TRBV6-5 and J usage is TRBJ1-4; 7 nucleotides align to TRBD1. J was trimmed by 4 bases and V by 6 bases; bases with no gene match: 8. There are 15 residues in the CDR3. Germline CDR1 MNHEY, CDR2 SVGAGI. CDR3 DNA sequence: TGTGCCAGCAGGGATGGGACAGCGGTTAATGAAAAACTGTTTTTT. Translation gives CASRDGTAVNEKLFF.

This chain joins TRBV6-2 or TRBV6-3 and TRBJ1-5; perhaps TRBD1 as D (6 bases). CDR3 length: 15 residues. Germline V gives CDR1 MNHEY, CDR2 SVGEGT. The germline V and J ends were trimmed by 4 bases and 4 bases, with 14 bases remaining between them. The CDR3 region is CASSFLGQGNQPQHF. The CDR3 DNA follows: TGTGCCAGCAGTTTTCTAGGTCAGGGGAATCAGCCCCAGCATTTT.

The genes are TRBV5-5 and TRBJ2-7, with TRBD1 matching over 8 bases. This CDR3 comprises 12 residues. The V gene end was trimmed by 4 bases and the J gene end by 5 bases; junction bases not matched to a gene: 2. Germline V gives CDR1 SGHKS, CDR2 YYEKEE (reference sequence). CDR3 in amino acids: CASSMDRDEQYF. The CDR3, as DNA: TGTGCCAGCAGCATGGACAGGGACGAGCAGTACTTC. Drawing the rest from reference TRBV5-5 and TRBJ2-7, the complete variable domain is DAGVTQSPTHLIKTRGQQVTLRCSPISGHKSVSWYQQVLGQGPQFIFQYYEKEERGRGNFPDRFSARQFPNYSSELNVNALLLGDSALYLCASSMDRDEQYFGPGTRLTVT.

The chain has TRBV7-2 and TRBJ1-2; D possibly corresponds to TRBD1 (6 bases). Germline V gene data show CDR1 as SGHTA and CDR2 as FQGNSA. The length of the CDR3 is 15 residues. Between the trimmed V and J ends, which lost 7 bases and 2 bases, there was a span of 17 bases. CDR3 in DNA: TGTGCCAGCAACCGCGCCGGGACAATGAACTATGGCTACACCTTC. Translation: CASNRAGTMNYGYTF.

This chain links TRBV3-1 (or the pseudogene TRBV3-2) with TRBJ1-6; 10 bases align to TRBD1. CDR3 length equals 16 residues. Per germline, CDR1 LGHDT and CDR2 YNNKEL (reference sequence). V was clipped by 0 bases and J by 7 bases; unmatched bases: 3. The DNA of the CDR3 is TGTGCCAGCAGCCAAGATGGGGGACAGGGGAATTCACCCCTCCACTTT. This translates into CASSQDGGQGNSPLHF.

The genes are TRBV19 and TRBJ2-7; TRBD1 aligns across 8 bases. V trimming: 1 base; J trimming: 9 bases; junction bases outside the gene matches: 11. Germline values: CDR1 LNHDA, CDR2 SQIVND (reference sequence). CDR3 length: 15 residues. The CDR3 nucleotides read TGTGCCAGTAGTATAGGATCCGGGACAGGCGTAAGGCAGTACTTC. Protein: CASSIGSGTGVRQYF.

This chain links TRBV23-1 with TRBJ1-5; 8 bases line up with TRBD1. TRBV23-1 is labeled an ORF, and its function is uncertain. The CDR3 totals 15 residues. Trimming removed 2 bases from V and 5 bases from J; junction bases left unmatched: 5. As DNA, the CDR3 is TGCGCCAGCAGTCAAAGGACAGGGAAGGATCAGCCCCAGCATTTT. As protein: CASSQRTGKDQPQHF.

The V and J genes are TRBV7-3 and TRBJ2-3; D possibly corresponds to TRBD2 (6 bases). The germline V gene has CDR1 SGHTA and CDR2 FQGTGA. V was cut by 2 bases and J by 2 bases, with 14 bases left in between. The CDR3 totals 16 residues. Here the CDR3 reads CASSLLTRDATDTQYF. CDR3 nucleotide sequence: TGTGCCAGCAGCTTATTAACGCGGGATGCCACAGATACGCAGTATTTT. Based on the CDR3 plus reference TRBV7-3 and TRBJ2-3, the full variable domain is GAGVSQTPSNKVTEKGKYVELRCDPISGHTALYWYRQSLGQGPEFLIYFQGTGAADDSGLPNDRFFAVRPEGSVSTLKIQRTERGDSAVYLCASSLLTRDATDTQYFGPGTRLTVL.

This chain connects TRBV4-2 to TRBJ1-1; D is ambiguous. Germline CDR1 is LGHNA and CDR2 is YNFKEQ. V gave up 1 base and J gave up 5 bases, with 14 bases separating them. This CDR3 has 15 amino acids. The CDR3 loop reads CASSQGPGGPTEAFF. The CDR3 region has the DNA TGTGCCAGCAGCCAAGGGCCCGGAGGTCCTACTGAAGCTTTCTTT.

The gene calls are TRBV11-3 and TRBJ2-1, with 11 bases matching TRBD2. Germline trimming cut 4 bases from V and 10 bases from J; bases unmatched to any gene: 6. The germline CDR1 and CDR2 sequences are SGHNT and YENEEA. CDR3 length: 14 amino acids. The CDR3 DNA reads TGTGCCAGCAGCTATATAGCGGGAGGGGGGGAGCAGTTCTTC. It specifies CASSYIAGGGEQFF.

The gene calls are TRBV9 and TRBJ1-1; D is unclear. Germline CDR1 and CDR2: SGDLS and YYNGEE. V gave up 3 bases and J gave up 1 base, with 10 bases separating them. The CDR3 extends over 14 amino acids. CDR3 bases: TGTGCCAGCAGCGCCGGGTATAGGAACACTGAAGCTTTCTTT. Protein product: CASSAGYRNTEAFF.

The V gene is TRBV10-3, the J gene TRBJ2-1, with a weak D call TRBD2 (6 bases). Germline loops: CDR1 ENHRY, CDR2 SYGVKD. The CDR3 is 15 residues long. Trimming took off 3 bases at V and 10 bases at J, with 19 bases between the two ends. CDR3 nucleotides: TGTGCCATCAGTGATGCGACTAGAATCCCCCGCGAGCAGTTCTTC. Translated: CAISDATRIPREQFF.

This clone has only a few counts. The rearrangement joins TRBV7-9 to TRBJ1-5; D gene ambiguous. CDR1 and CDR2 (germline): SEHNR, FQNEAQ (reference sequence). CDR3 length: 12 amino acids. Trimming pared 4 bases from V and 8 bases from J, leaving 9 bases between. CDR3 region: CASSSSLEPQHF. CDR3 DNA: TGTGCCAGCAGCTCCAGTCTTGAGCCCCAGCATTTT.

This clone has just one count. This chain's CDR3 is CSVRGRVNEQFF. The CDR3 DNA sequence: TGCAGCGTTAGGGGAAGGGTCAATGAGCAGTTCTTC. This chain joins TRBV29-1 and TRBJ2-1; possible D gene TRBD1, 5 bases. The CDR3 loop spans 12 amino acids. CDR1 and CDR2 (germline): SQVTM, ANQGSEA. Between the trimmed V and J ends, which lost 5 bases and 6 bases, there was a span of 11 bases.